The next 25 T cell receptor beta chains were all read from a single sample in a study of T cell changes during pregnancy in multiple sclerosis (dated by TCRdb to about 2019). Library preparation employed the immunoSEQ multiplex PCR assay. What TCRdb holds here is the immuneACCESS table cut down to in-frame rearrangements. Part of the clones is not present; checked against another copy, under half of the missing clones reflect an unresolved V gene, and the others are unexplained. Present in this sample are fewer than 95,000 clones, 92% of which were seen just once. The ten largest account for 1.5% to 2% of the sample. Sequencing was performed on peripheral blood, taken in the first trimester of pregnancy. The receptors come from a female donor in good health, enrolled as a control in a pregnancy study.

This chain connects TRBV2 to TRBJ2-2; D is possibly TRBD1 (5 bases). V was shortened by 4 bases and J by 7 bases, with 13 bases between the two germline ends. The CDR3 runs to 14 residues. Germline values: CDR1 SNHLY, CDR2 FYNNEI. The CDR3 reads CASSAQGFGGELFF. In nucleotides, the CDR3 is TGTGCCAGCAGTGCGCAGGGTTTCGGCGGGGAGCTGTTTTTT.

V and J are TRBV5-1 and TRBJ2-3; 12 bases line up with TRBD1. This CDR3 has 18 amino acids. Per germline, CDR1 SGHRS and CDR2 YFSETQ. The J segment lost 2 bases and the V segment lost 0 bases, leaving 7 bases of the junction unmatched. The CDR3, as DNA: TGCGCCAGCAGCTTGGTAGGGACAGGGGGCCGTGTCACAGATACGCAGTATTTT. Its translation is CASSLVGTGGRVTDTQYF.

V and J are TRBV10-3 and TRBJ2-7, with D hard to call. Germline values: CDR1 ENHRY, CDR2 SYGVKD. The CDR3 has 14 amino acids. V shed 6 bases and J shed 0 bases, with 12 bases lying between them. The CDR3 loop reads CAIRTSLFSYEQYF. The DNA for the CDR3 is TGTGCCATCAGGACTTCCCTATTCTCCTACGAGCAGTACTTC.

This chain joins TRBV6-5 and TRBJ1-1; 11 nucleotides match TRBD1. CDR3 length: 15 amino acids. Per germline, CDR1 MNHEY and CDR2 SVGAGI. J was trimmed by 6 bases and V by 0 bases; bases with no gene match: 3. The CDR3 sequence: CASSYSGQGVPEAFF. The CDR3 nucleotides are TGTGCCAGCAGTTACTCGGGACAGGGGGTACCTGAAGCTTTCTTT.

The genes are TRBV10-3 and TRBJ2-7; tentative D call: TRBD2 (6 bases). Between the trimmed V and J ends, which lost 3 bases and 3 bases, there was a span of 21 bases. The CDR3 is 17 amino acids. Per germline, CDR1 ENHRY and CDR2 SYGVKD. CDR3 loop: CAISDVLGGNPYYEQYF. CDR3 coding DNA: TGTGCCATCAGTGACGTCCTAGGAGGGAACCCTTACTACGAGCAGTACTTC.

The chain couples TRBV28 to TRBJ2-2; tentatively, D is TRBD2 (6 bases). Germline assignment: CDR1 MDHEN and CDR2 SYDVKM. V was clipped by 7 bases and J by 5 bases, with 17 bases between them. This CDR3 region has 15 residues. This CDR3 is CASTDDRERTGELFF. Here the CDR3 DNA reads TGTGCCAGCACCGATGACCGGGAGCGGACCGGGGAGCTGTTTTTT.

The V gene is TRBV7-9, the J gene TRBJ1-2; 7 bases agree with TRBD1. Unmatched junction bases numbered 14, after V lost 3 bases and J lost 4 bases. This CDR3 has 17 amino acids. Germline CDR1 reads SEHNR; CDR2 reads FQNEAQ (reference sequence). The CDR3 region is CASSFRDSHVLGYGYTF. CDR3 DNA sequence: TGTGCCAGCAGCTTCCGGGACAGCCATGTATTGGGCTATGGCTACACCTTC.

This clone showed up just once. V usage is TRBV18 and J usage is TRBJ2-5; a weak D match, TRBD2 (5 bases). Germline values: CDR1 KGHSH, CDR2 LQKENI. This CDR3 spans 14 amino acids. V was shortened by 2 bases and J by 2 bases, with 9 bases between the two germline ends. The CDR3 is CASSPAGLQETQYF. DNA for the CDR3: TGTGCCAGCTCACCAGCGGGTCTACAAGAGACCCAGTACTTC.

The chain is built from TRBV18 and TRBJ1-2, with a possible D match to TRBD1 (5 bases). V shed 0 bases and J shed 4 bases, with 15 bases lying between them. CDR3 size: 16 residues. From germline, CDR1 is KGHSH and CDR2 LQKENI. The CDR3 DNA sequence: TGTGCCAGCTCACCACCGTCTCAGGGCCCAGTCTATGGCTACACCTTC. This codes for CASSPPSQGPVYGYTF.

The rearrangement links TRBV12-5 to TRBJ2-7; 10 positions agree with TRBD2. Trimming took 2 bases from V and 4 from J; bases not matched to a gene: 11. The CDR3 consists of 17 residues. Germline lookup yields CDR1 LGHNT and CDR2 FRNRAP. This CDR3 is CASGLHGGTSESYEQYF. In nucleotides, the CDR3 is TGTGCTAGTGGTTTGCACGGCGGGACTAGCGAGTCGTACGAGCAGTACTTC.

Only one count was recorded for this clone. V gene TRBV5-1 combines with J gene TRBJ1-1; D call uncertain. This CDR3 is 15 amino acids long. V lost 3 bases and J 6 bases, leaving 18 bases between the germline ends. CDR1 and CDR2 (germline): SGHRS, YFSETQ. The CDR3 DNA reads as TGCGCCAGCAGCTCCGGTGAGGGTTGGGGTGCTGAAGCTTTCTTT. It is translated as CASSSGEGWGAEAFF.

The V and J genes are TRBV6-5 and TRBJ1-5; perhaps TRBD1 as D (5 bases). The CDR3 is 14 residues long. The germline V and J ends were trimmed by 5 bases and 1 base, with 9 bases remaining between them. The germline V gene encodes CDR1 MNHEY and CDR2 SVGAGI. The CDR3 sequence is CASSEGLSNQPQHF. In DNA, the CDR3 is TGTGCCAGCAGTGAGGGACTGAGCAATCAGCCCCAGCATTTT.

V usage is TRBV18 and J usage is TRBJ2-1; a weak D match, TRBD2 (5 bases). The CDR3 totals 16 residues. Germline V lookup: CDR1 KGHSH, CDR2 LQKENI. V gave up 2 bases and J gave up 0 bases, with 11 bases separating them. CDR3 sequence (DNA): TGTGCCAGCTCACCAAATCCGGGGAGCTCCTACAATGAGCAGTTCTTC. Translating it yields CASSPNPGSSYNEQFF.

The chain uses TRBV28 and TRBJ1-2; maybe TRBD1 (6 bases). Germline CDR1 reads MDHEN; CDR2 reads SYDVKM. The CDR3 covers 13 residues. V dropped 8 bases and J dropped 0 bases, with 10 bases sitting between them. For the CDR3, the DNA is TGTGCCAGCCATTGGACAGCTAACTATGGCTACACCTTC. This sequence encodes CASHWTANYGYTF.

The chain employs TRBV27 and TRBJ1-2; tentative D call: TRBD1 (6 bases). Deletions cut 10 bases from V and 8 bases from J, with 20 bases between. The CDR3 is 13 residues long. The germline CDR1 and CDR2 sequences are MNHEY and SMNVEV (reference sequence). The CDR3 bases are TGTGCCACCGGAGACAGGATGAAAGGCGGCTACACCTTC. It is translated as CATGDRMKGGYTF.

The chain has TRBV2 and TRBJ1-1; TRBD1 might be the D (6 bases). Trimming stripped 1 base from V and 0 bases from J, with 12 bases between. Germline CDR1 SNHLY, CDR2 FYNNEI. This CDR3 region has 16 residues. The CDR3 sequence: CASSEGLTGLNTEAFF. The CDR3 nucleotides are TGTGCCAGCAGTGAAGGGTTGACAGGTTTGAACACTGAAGCTTTCTTT.

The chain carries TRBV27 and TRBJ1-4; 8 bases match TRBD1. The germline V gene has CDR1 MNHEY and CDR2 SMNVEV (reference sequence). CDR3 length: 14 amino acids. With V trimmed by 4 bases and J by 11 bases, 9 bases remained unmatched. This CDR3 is CASSYDRGKRKLFF. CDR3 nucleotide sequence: TGTGCCAGCAGTTACGACAGGGGAAAAAGGAAACTGTTTTTT.

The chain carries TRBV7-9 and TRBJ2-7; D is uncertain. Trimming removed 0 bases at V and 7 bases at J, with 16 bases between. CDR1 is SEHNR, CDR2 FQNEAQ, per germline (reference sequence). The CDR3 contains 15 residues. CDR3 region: CASSLAPPGPREQYF. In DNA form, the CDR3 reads TGTGCCAGCAGCTTAGCACCCCCAGGCCCCAGGGAGCAGTACTTC.

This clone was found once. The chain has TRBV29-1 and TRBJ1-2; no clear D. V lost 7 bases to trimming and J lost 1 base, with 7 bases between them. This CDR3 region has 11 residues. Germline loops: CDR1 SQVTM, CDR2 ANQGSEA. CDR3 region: CSAPYNYGYTF. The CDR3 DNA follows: TGCAGCGCCCCTTATAACTATGGCTACACCTTC.

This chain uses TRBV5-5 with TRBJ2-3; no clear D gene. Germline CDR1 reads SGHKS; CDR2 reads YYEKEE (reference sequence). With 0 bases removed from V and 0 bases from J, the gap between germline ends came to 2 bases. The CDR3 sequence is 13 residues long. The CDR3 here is CASSLASTDTQYF. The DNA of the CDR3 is TGTGCCAGCAGCTTGGCAAGCACAGATACGCAGTATTTT.

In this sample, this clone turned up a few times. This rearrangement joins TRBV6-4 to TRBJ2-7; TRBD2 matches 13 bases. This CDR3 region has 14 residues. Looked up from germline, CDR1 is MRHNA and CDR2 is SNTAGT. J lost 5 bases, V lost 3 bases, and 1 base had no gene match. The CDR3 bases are TGTGCCAGCAGTGAACTAGCGGGAGGGCACGAGCAGTACTTC. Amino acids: CASSELAGGHEQYF.

CDR3 residues: CASSVWTGPQETQYF. As DNA, the CDR3 is TGTGCCAGTAGTGTGTGGACAGGACCCCAAGAGACCCAGTACTTC. The chain combines TRBV19 with TRBJ2-5, with TRBD1 matching 7 bases. V was clipped by 5 bases and J by 1 base; unmatched bases: 7. Germline CDR1 and CDR2: LNHDA and SQIVND (reference sequence). This CDR3 spans 15 amino acids.

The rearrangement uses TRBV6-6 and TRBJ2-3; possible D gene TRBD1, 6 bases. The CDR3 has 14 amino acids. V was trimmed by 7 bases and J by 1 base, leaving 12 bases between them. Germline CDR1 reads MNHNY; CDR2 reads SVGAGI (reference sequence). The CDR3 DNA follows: TGTGCCAGCAACCGGGACACAGGCACAGATACGCAGTATTTT. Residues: CASNRDTGTDTQYF.

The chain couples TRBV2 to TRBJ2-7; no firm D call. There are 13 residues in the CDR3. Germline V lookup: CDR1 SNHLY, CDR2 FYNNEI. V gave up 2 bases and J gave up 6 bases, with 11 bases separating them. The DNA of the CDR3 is TGTGCCAGCAGTGAAAACTCAGGCGTCGAGCAGTACTTC. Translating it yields CASSENSGVEQYF.

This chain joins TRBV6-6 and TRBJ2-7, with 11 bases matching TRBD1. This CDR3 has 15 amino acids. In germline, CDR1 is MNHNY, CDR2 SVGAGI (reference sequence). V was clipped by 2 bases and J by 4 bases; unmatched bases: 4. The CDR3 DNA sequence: TGTGCCAGCAGTTACGCCGGACAGGGGGCTTACGAGCAGTACTTC. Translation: CASSYAGQGAYEQYF.